This T cell receptor (beta chain) was sequenced during a study of blood T cell repertoires in COVID-19. Across the whole study: Donors in the United States, Italy and Spain gave samples during acute or convalescent COVID-19.

The CDR3 runs 18 residues. The germline gives CDR1 LNHNV, CDR2 YYDKDF (reference sequence). V gave up 0 bases and J gave up 6 bases, with 20 bases separating them. In terms of age and location, participants ranged from roughly 18 to 89 years and lived in under 30 US areas. Authors' methods: Nucleated cell number was recorded as an estimate derived from reference gene primer amplification. This table comes from immunoSEQ multiplex PCR, and its TCRdb copy is limited to in-frame clones, with some not included. D and trimming were read from the DNA, whereas the V and J calls and clone size are those reported in that table. In the table there are approximately 380,000 clones, more than 70% of which are singletons.

This rearrangement joins TRBV15 to TRBJ2-2; D might be TRBD2 (5 bases). This sequence originates from a young woman who had recovered from COVID-19. Specimen: PBMCs or T cells enriched from blood (not recorded which). CDR3 DNA: TGTGCCACCAGCAGAGATGGCCTGGGAGACCTCAGGCCCGGGGAGCTGTTTTTT. Translation: CATSRDGLGDLRPGELFF.